This record looks at one TCR beta chain sequence and its context. The sample holds a few counts of this clonotype. Its antigen specificity is not known. Nothing much larger sits one base from this clone, and base qualities are not available. In light of the paper, this sample's time point label describes: after trial treatment. The sample's treatment or condition label is to be understood as: LDRT plus nivolumab, ipilimumab, low-dose cyclophosphamide and aspirin (RACIN trial). Donors were enrolled in RACIN, a single-arm phase I dose-escalation trial in which nivolumab, ipilimumab, aspirin, low-dose cyclophosphamide and low-dose radiotherapy were combined. Patients were eligible if they had advanced solid tumors that were TIL-negative. These data originate in a study of low-dose radiotherapy and immunotherapy resistance in tumors (dated by TCRdb to between 2020 and 2023). In terms of the full investigation: In Cohort 1, 0.5 Gy per fraction was delivered every 2 weeks, and a total PTV dose of 6.5 Gy was prescribed. For Cohort 2, the dose was 1 Gy per fraction given every two weeks, adding up to 13 Gy in total across 26 weeks. Patients were given nivolumab as a 240 mg flat dose every two weeks and ipilimumab at 1 mg/kg every six weeks, with both drugs delivered intravenously. Intravenous cyclophosphamide at 200 mg/m2 was administered every two weeks, one day ahead of each radiation and immunotherapy administration. Starting on cycle 1 day 1, patients took 300 mg of aspirin by mouth once daily for four cycles. Trial participants were not randomized into treatment groups. The translational analysis covered eight patients: three from the first dose cohort and the first five from the second dose cohort.

Sequencing instrument: Illumina HiSeq 2500. First-strand cDNA was synthesized with Superscript III and a set of TRAV- and TRBV-specific primers, covering both TCRalpha and TCRbeta chains. An approximately 20-cycle PCR with Phusion amplified the TCRs, pairing a constant-region primer with the adapter that was attached to the V primers. Isolated mRNA was amplified with the MessageAmp II aRNA Amplification Kit, using a roughly 16-hour in vitro transcription at 37°C. The Dynabeads mRNA DIRECT Purification Kit was used to isolate mRNA for TCR sequencing. Indexed Illumina adapters were added in a second Phusion PCR of roughly 25 cycles, and the PCR products were purified with AMPure XP beads. As for the original processing: Using custom Perl scripts, TCR sequences that encoded the same protein were pooled, out-of-frame sequences were dropped, and the abundance of each clonotype was calculated. Any TCR sequence supported by only a single read was excluded from analysis. The metrics used to describe the repertoires included Shannon entropy, Gini index, clonality, richness, and the frequency of TCRs shared between repertoires. TCRdb took the public reads, trimmed them with fastp at Q25, ran MiXCR for clone calling and kept in-frame beta chains. Each CDR3 protein gets just one entry, which takes the most common genes and DNA from the rows behind it. Here the V and J calls rest on TCRdb's processing, not on the authors' analysis. Here the sample has 85,000 to 95,000 distinct CDR3 sequences; less than 25% occur a single time. The ten largest clones take up 13% of the sample.

The germline V gene supplies CDR1 SGHRS and CDR2 YFSETQ. Relative to germline, V is 4 bases shorter and J is 4 bases shorter, with 23 bases between their ends. CDR3 length: 17 amino acids, cysteine to phenylalanine. Solely the CDR3 DNA is kept, with 51 bases framed from the first base. The source was PBMCs, collected after low-dose radiotherapy plus immunotherapy. The chain is encoded by TRBV5-1 joined to TRBJ1-1, with TRBD1 tentatively as D gene (5 bases match). This TCR was recovered from a female donor with ovarian cancer. For the CDR3, the sequence is CASSRKLDGTAITEAFF. In nucleotide form, the sequence is TGCGCCAGCAGCAGAAAACTGGACGGGACGGCGATCACTGAAGCTTTCTTT.